The 9 T cell receptor beta chains listed next were all sequenced from one sample in a study of radiotherapy plus CTLA-4 blockade in lung cancer. The protocol was immunoSEQ multiplex PCR, while the TCRdb copy is restricted to in-frame clones and leaves out a portion. The table lists around 55,000 clones, approximately 82% of them singletons. Sequencing was performed on peripheral blood, taken from a patient treated with radiotherapy plus ipilimumab. The receptor source for this set is a human donor with non-small cell lung cancer whose response to radiotherapy plus ipilimumab could not be evaluated.

The chain joins TRBV7-9 to TRBJ2-1, with a weak D call TRBD1 (5 bases). The CDR3 length is 14 residues. The V end was cut by 5 bases, the J end by 4 bases, with 12 bases between. The germline gives CDR1 SEHNR, CDR2 FQNEAQ (reference sequence). Written as DNA, the CDR3 is TGTGCCAGCAGCCGACTCGACAGATACAATGAGCAGTTCTTC. Residues: CASSRLDRYNEQFF.

This chain connects TRBV4-3 to TRBJ2-5; 8 nucleotides match TRBD2. Unmatched junction bases numbered 5, after V lost 0 bases and J lost 2 bases. The germline gives CDR1 LGHNA, CDR2 YSLEER. This CDR3 is built from 16 residues. For the CDR3, the DNA is TGCGCCAGCAGCCAAGACGGAACTAGCGGTCAAGAGACCCAGTACTTC. This sequence encodes CASSQDGTSGQETQYF.

In this sample, this clone turned up a few times. CDR3 nucleotides: TGTGCCAGCAAACGAGGCGGGAGGCTAACCTACGAGCAGTACTTC. Its protein product is CASKRGGRLTYEQYF. The gene calls are TRBV7-2 and TRBJ2-7; the match to TRBD2 covers 8 bases. The junction had 10 bases not matched to a gene; V was cut back by 7 bases and J by 2 bases. Germline CDR1 is SGHTA and CDR2 is FQGNSA. CDR3 length: 15 amino acids.

The V gene is TRBV9, the J gene TRBJ2-5; TRBD2 agrees at 13 bases. Germline CDR1 and CDR2: SGDLS and YYNGEE. This CDR3 has 14 amino acids. Trimming removed 4 bases from V and 7 bases from J; junction bases left unmatched: 4. The CDR3 loop is CASSFRTSGGTQYF. For the CDR3, the DNA is TGTGCCAGCAGCTTTAGGACTAGCGGGGGGACCCAGTACTTC.

The chain has TRBV4-1 and TRBJ2-7; tentatively, D is TRBD2 (5 bases). V lost 2 bases and J 4 bases, leaving 9 bases between the germline ends. This CDR3 comprises 13 residues. CDR1 and CDR2 from the germline V gene are MGHRA and YSYEKL. CDR3 in amino acids: CASSQSPGYEQYF. The CDR3 nucleotides are TGCGCCAGCAGCCAAAGCCCGGGGTACGAGCAGTACTTC.

The chain uses TRBV6-5 and TRBJ1-1; no firm D call. In germline, CDR1 is MNHEY, CDR2 SVGAGI. Trimming took 4 bases from V and 1 from J, leaving 13 bases between them. The CDR3 length is 15 residues. Written as DNA, the CDR3 is TGTGCCAGCAGTTCGGGGTCTCGACCGAACACTGAAGCTTTCTTT. Its protein is CASSSGSRPNTEAFF.

There are a few counts of this clone. This chain joins TRBV6-6 and TRBJ2-3; TRBD2 agrees at 10 bases. The CDR3 contains 16 residues. Germline V gene data show CDR1 as MNHNY and CDR2 as SVGAGI (reference sequence). J was trimmed by 7 bases and V by 2 bases; bases with no gene match: 9. The CDR3 region is CASSYGAGGPSNTQYF. The CDR3 DNA sequence: TGTGCCAGCAGTTACGGAGCGGGGGGGCCATCAAATACGCAGTATTTT.

This chain links TRBV18 with TRBJ1-1; 7 bases are shared with TRBD1. CDR1 and CDR2 (germline): KGHSH, LQKENI. J was trimmed by 2 bases and V by 5 bases; bases with no gene match: 11. The CDR3 loop spans 16 amino acids. CDR3 bases: TGTGCCAGCTCAACCGGACAGGCCATTCTTAACACTGAAGCTTTCTTT. Amino acids: CASSTGQAILNTEAFF.

The chain recombines TRBV25-1 with TRBJ1-2; D might be TRBD1 (6 bases). The V gene's germline CDR1 is MGHDK and CDR2 SYGVNS. Trimming left V 5 bases short and J 5 bases short, with 9 bases between. The CDR3 spans 12 residues. CDR3 nucleotides: TGTGCCAGCAGTTATACAGGGTATGGCTACACCTTC. This encodes CASSYTGYGYTF.